This TCR beta chain emerged from a study of cytomegalovirus exposure and HLA in healthy donors. The study, taken as a whole, reports: In most subjects, TCR beta sequences reportedly gave accurate predictions of HLA-A and HLA-B alleles. Because they were indistinguishable, some V segments, including TRBV6-2 and TRBV6-3, were excluded.

In the case of this clone: Its antigen is currently unknown. The junction departs from germline at one end; a sequencing error may be responsible.

The PCR ran on 60 Vbeta and 13 Jbeta primers. This table comes from immunoSEQ multiplex PCR, and its TCRdb copy is limited to in-frame clones, with some not included. The data show some 160,000 clones, with roughly 82% seen just once and approximately 3.6% held by the top ten. The germline CDR1 and CDR2 sequences are SEHNR and FQNEAQ (reference sequence). This CDR3 has 12 amino acids. Unrecorded immune exposures were likely, despite nominal health at sampling. This TCR was sampled from a male donor in good health and CMV-seronegative. The sequenced sample consisted of PBMCs. The chain links TRBV7-9 to TRBJ1-3, with D possibly being TRBD1 (6 bases). The CDR3 coding sequence is TGTTCCAGCAGTCGACAGGCAAACACCATATATTTT. It encodes CSSSRQANTIYF.